The rows below give T cell receptor beta chains drawn from one sample of a study of T-cell memory formation after mild COVID-19. TCRdb called the 5' RACE reads again in MiXCR, with one record for every CDR3 protein. The data hold under 300,000 distinct CDR3 sequences, with about a sixth observed a single time. The sequenced sample consisted of PBMCs or a T cell subset sorted from them (not recorded which). Receptors were obtained from a man between 18 and 35 years old who had mild COVID-19 (a few samples of this study predate the infection). Cell type and time point are not known. The CDR3 runs from the conserved cysteine through the conserved F or W. Each record gives: D gene, V gene, J gene, clone size, CDR3 protein, CDR3 DNA. D genes are given only for firm matches. Not every row has a clone size; where given, it reads once, few, many or a size class.

D gene: .
V gene: TRBV4-2
J gene: TRBJ1-2
clone size: many
CDR3 protein: CASSQAGDFGYTF
CDR3 DNA: TGTGCCAGCAGCCAAGCTGGGGACTTTGGCTACACCTTC

D gene: .
V gene: TRBV12-3/TRBV12-4
J gene: TRBJ1-3
clone size: few
CDR3 protein: CASSLRGARGNTIYF
CDR3 DNA: TGTGCCAGCAGTTTACGTGGGGCACGGGGAAACACCATATATTTT

D gene: TRBD2
V gene: TRBV6-4
J gene: TRBJ2-1
clone size: .
CDR3 protein: CASGRGGALDEQFF
CDR3 DNA: TGTGCCAGCGGACGCGGGGGGGCCCTAGATGAGCAGTTCTTC

D gene: TRBD2
V gene: TRBV6-5
J gene: TRBJ2-3
clone size: few
CDR3 protein: CASSKDGTSGPTDTQYF
CDR3 DNA: TGTGCCAGCAGTAAAGATGGGACTAGCGGACCCACAGATACGCAGTATTTT

D gene: .
V gene: TRBV4-3
J gene: TRBJ2-7
clone size: .
CDR3 protein: CASSRGDSYEQYF
CDR3 DNA: TGCGCCAGCAGCCGGGGAGACTCCTACGAGCAGTACTTC

D gene: .
V gene: TRBV4-3
J gene: TRBJ2-1
clone size: few
CDR3 protein: CASGKRGADEQFF
CDR3 DNA: TGCGCCAGCGGAAAAAGAGGGGCCGATGAGCAGTTCTTC

D gene: TRBD1
V gene: TRBV6-1
J gene: TRBJ1-1
clone size: .
CDR3 protein: CASSERSGGFEAFF
CDR3 DNA: TGTGCCAGCAGCGAGAGATCAGGGGGCTTTGAAGCTTTCTTT

D gene: TRBD1
V gene: TRBV7-2
J gene: TRBJ1-4
clone size: .
CDR3 protein: CASSPDREHEKLFF
CDR3 DNA: TGTGCCAGCAGCCCAGACAGGGAGCACGAAAAACTGTTTTTT

D gene: .
V gene: TRBV7-2
J gene: TRBJ2-1
clone size: .
CDR3 protein: CASTLGSGVSEQFF
CDR3 DNA: TGTGCCAGCACCTTAGGGAGCGGAGTTAGTGAGCAGTTCTTC

D gene: .
V gene: TRBV7-2
J gene: TRBJ1-2
clone size: .
CDR3 protein: CASSQALALYGYTF
CDR3 DNA: TGTGCCAGCAGCCAAGCTCTGGCGCTCTATGGCTACACCTTC

D gene: TRBD1
V gene: TRBV28
J gene: TRBJ1-1
clone size: .
CDR3 protein: CASSPLDRVNTEAFF
CDR3 DNA: TGTGCCAGCAGTCCTTTAGACAGGGTGAACACTGAAGCTTTCTTT

D gene: .
V gene: TRBV6-2/TRBV6-3
J gene: TRBJ1-2
clone size: .
CDR3 protein: CASSYSGTPNYGYTF
CDR3 DNA: TGTGCCAGCAGTTACTCGGGGACACCAAACTATGGCTACACCTTC

D gene: .
V gene: TRBV6-5
J gene: TRBJ2-4
clone size: few
CDR3 protein: CASSRLGIQYF
CDR3 DNA: TGTGCCAGCAGCCGGTTGGGGATTCAGTACTTC

D gene: TRBD2
V gene: TRBV4-1
J gene: TRBJ2-5
clone size: few
CDR3 protein: CASSRGTSGGRETQYF
CDR3 DNA: TGCGCCAGCAGCCGTGGGACTAGCGGGGGACGGGAGACCCAGTACTTC

D gene: TRBD1
V gene: TRBV18
J gene: TRBJ1-2
clone size: .
CDR3 protein: CASSPPSGQGAHGYTF
CDR3 DNA: TGTGCCAGCTCACCACCGTCGGGTCAGGGGGCCCATGGCTACACCTTC

D gene: .
V gene: TRBV5-6
J gene: TRBJ2-6
clone size: few
CDR3 protein: CASSQAFSGANVLTF
CDR3 DNA: TGTGCCAGCAGCCAGGCCTTCTCTGGGGCCAACGTCCTGACTTTC

D gene: .
V gene: TRBV18
J gene: TRBJ2-5
clone size: .
CDR3 protein: CASSRSMTVGILETQYF
CDR3 DNA: TGTGCCAGCTCACGATCTATGACAGTGGGGATCTTGGAGACCCAGTACTTC

D gene: .
V gene: TRBV5-1
J gene: TRBJ1-4
clone size: few
CDR3 protein: CASSLGTYNEKLFF
CDR3 DNA: TGCGCCAGCAGCTTGGGTACCTATAATGAAAAACTGTTTTTT

D gene: .
V gene: TRBV5-4
J gene: TRBJ2-3
clone size: few
CDR3 protein: CASSLDRSTDTQYF
CDR3 DNA: TGTGCCAGCAGCTTGGATCGGTCGACAGATACGCAGTATTTT

D gene: TRBD1
V gene: TRBV14
J gene: TRBJ2-7
clone size: .
CDR3 protein: CASSQVPGQGATYEQYF
CDR3 DNA: TGTGCCAGCAGCCAAGTTCCTGGACAGGGGGCGACGTACGAGCAGTACTTC

D gene: .
V gene: TRBV6-5
J gene: TRBJ2-7
clone size: .
CDR3 protein: CASSYSFPGEQYF
CDR3 DNA: TGTGCCAGCAGTTACTCGTTTCCGGGTGAGCAGTACTTC

D gene: TRBD1
V gene: TRBV18
J gene: TRBJ2-2
clone size: few
CDR3 protein: CASSPGQTAGELFF
CDR3 DNA: TGTGCCAGCTCACCGGGACAGACCGCCGGGGAGCTGTTTTTT

D gene: .
V gene: TRBV20-1
J gene: TRBJ1-5
clone size: .
CDR3 protein: CSARRGRQPQHF
CDR3 DNA: TGCAGTGCTAGAAGGGGGAGGCAGCCCCAGCATTTT

D gene: .
V gene: TRBV28
J gene: TRBJ1-2
clone size: .
CDR3 protein: CASSLWGWNYGYTF
CDR3 DNA: TGTGCCAGCAGTTTGTGGGGATGGAACTATGGCTACACCTTC

D gene: TRBD2
V gene: TRBV6-6
J gene: TRBJ2-1
clone size: .
CDR3 protein: CASSPTSGGTQGQFF
CDR3 DNA: TGTGCCAGCAGTCCAACTAGCGGGGGGACCCAGGGCCAGTTCTTC

D gene: .
V gene: TRBV7-2
J gene: TRBJ2-5
clone size: few
CDR3 protein: CASSQTRGETQYF
CDR3 DNA: TGTGCCAGCAGTCAGACTAGGGGAGAGACCCAGTACTTC

D gene: TRBD2
V gene: TRBV7-9
J gene: TRBJ2-3
clone size: .
CDR3 protein: CASSLGASGSYF
CDR3 DNA: TGTGCCAGCAGCTTAGGGGCTAGCGGGTCGTATTTT

D gene: .
V gene: TRBV7-9
J gene: TRBJ2-5
clone size: .
CDR3 protein: CASSLLAYQETQYF
CDR3 DNA: TGTGCCAGCAGCTTACTGGCCTACCAAGAGACCCAGTACTTC

D gene: .
V gene: TRBV7-3
J gene: TRBJ2-5
clone size: few
CDR3 protein: CASSLGTNQGETQYF
CDR3 DNA: TGTGCCAGCAGCCTCGGGACCAACCAGGGAGAGACCCAGTACTTC

D gene: TRBD2
V gene: TRBV9
J gene: TRBJ2-4
clone size: few
CDR3 protein: CASSVGLAGTPHIQYF
CDR3 DNA: TGTGCCAGCAGCGTAGGGTTAGCGGGGACCCCCCACATTCAGTACTTC

D gene: .
V gene: TRBV6-5
J gene: TRBJ1-2
clone size: .
CDR3 protein: CASRTLTTGYTF
CDR3 DNA: TGTGCCAGCAGGACCCTCACGACCGGCTACACCTTC

D gene: .
V gene: TRBV19
J gene: TRBJ1-2
clone size: .
CDR3 protein: CASSLRTPRGGYTF
CDR3 DNA: TGTGCCAGTAGTCTCCGGACCCCTCGGGGTGGCTACACCTTC

D gene: .
V gene: TRBV5-1
J gene: TRBJ2-1
clone size: .
CDR3 protein: CASSSGTLNEQFF
CDR3 DNA: TGCGCCAGCAGCTCCGGGACTCTCAATGAGCAGTTCTTC

D gene: .
V gene: TRBV10-3
J gene: TRBJ2-2
clone size: few
CDR3 protein: CAIRVDRTTGELFF
CDR3 DNA: TGTGCCATCAGAGTAGACAGGACTACCGGGGAGCTGTTTTTT

D gene: .
V gene: TRBV12-3/TRBV12-4
J gene: TRBJ2-3
clone size: many
CDR3 protein: CASSFPLGTQYF
CDR3 DNA: TGTGCCAGCAGTTTCCCCCTTGGTACGCAGTATTTT

D gene: TRBD1
V gene: TRBV20-1
J gene: TRBJ2-7
clone size: .
CDR3 protein: CSARDRGSDEQYF
CDR3 DNA: TGCAGTGCCCGGGACAGGGGGAGCGACGAGCAGTACTTC

D gene: .
V gene: TRBV2
J gene: TRBJ2-3
clone size: many
CDR3 protein: CASSEGHSTDTQYF
CDR3 DNA: TGTGCCAGCAGTGAAGGTCATAGCACAGATACGCAGTATTTT

D gene: .
V gene: TRBV29-1
J gene: TRBJ1-2
clone size: few
CDR3 protein: CSVLDRADYGYTF
CDR3 DNA: TGCAGCGTCCTGGACAGAGCCGACTATGGCTACACCTTC

D gene: .
V gene: TRBV28
J gene: TRBJ2-5
clone size: .
CDR3 protein: CASSFSIQETQYF
CDR3 DNA: TGTGCCAGCAGTTTTTCTATCCAAGAGACCCAGTACTTC

D gene: TRBD1
V gene: TRBV28
J gene: TRBJ2-3
clone size: few
CDR3 protein: CASSIGTEPMKDTQYF
CDR3 DNA: TGTGCCAGCAGTATCGGGACAGAACCCATGAAGGATACGCAGTATTTT

D gene: .
V gene: TRBV5-1
J gene: TRBJ2-1
clone size: few
CDR3 protein: CASSMTVSSYNEQFF
CDR3 DNA: TGCGCCAGCAGCATGACAGTCTCCTCCTACAATGAGCAGTTCTTC

D gene: .
V gene: TRBV5-1
J gene: TRBJ2-1
clone size: .
CDR3 protein: CASSAGIYNEQFF
CDR3 DNA: TGCGCCAGCAGCGCCGGGATCTACAATGAGCAGTTCTTC

D gene: .
V gene: TRBV12-3/TRBV12-4
J gene: TRBJ2-1
clone size: .
CDR3 protein: CASSASAGVNEQFF
CDR3 DNA: TGTGCCAGCAGTGCCTCCGCAGGCGTCAATGAGCAGTTCTTC

D gene: .
V gene: TRBV28
J gene: TRBJ2-2
clone size: .
CDR3 protein: CASILGLNTGELFF
CDR3 DNA: TGTGCCAGCATACTGGGACTTAACACCGGGGAGCTGTTTTTT

D gene: .
V gene: TRBV5-1
J gene: TRBJ2-5
clone size: few
CDR3 protein: CASSPRLRGETQYF
CDR3 DNA: TGCGCCAGCAGCCCCCGTCTTCGGGGCGAGACCCAGTACTTC

D gene: .
V gene: TRBV4-2
J gene: TRBJ2-5
clone size: .
CDR3 protein: CASRRIGQPKTQYF
CDR3 DNA: TGTGCCAGCAGGCGCATTGGACAGCCAAAGACCCAGTACTTC

D gene: .
V gene: TRBV5-1
J gene: TRBJ1-2
clone size: few
CDR3 protein: CASSPDGGDGYTF
CDR3 DNA: TGCGCCAGCAGCCCGGATGGGGGCGATGGCTACACCTTC

D gene: .
V gene: TRBV6-1
J gene: TRBJ1-2
clone size: few
CDR3 protein: CASSARETFYVSGYTF
CDR3 DNA: TGTGCCAGCAGTGCCAGAGAGACTTTTTACGTCAGTGGCTACACCTTC

D gene: .
V gene: TRBV7-2
J gene: TRBJ2-2
clone size: many
CDR3 protein: CASSLDSVNTGELFF
CDR3 DNA: TGTGCCAGCAGCTTAGACTCTGTAAACACCGGGGAGCTGTTTTTT

D gene: .
V gene: TRBV12-3/TRBV12-4
J gene: TRBJ1-1
clone size: many
CDR3 protein: CASTPWGGLTEAFF
CDR3 DNA: TGTGCCAGCACCCCGTGGGGGGGGCTGACTGAAGCTTTCTTT

D gene: .
V gene: TRBV9
J gene: TRBJ2-5
clone size: .
CDR3 protein: CASSYTVGGTQYF
CDR3 DNA: TGTGCCAGCAGCTATACCGTCGGAGGGACCCAGTACTTC

D gene: TRBD1
V gene: TRBV24-1
J gene: TRBJ2-1
clone size: .
CDR3 protein: CATSDPARGQGEQFF
CDR3 DNA: TGTGCCACCAGTGATCCCGCCAGGGGGCAGGGTGAGCAGTTCTTC

D gene: .
V gene: TRBV29-1
J gene: TRBJ2-3
clone size: .
CDR3 protein: CSVARGTTDTQYF
CDR3 DNA: TGCAGCGTTGCCCGGGGGACCACAGATACGCAGTATTTT

D gene: .
V gene: TRBV10-3
J gene: TRBJ2-3
clone size: .
CDR3 protein: CAISEQGTDTQYF
CDR3 DNA: TGTGCCATCAGTGAGCAGGGTACAGATACGCAGTATTTT

D gene: TRBD1
V gene: TRBV10-3
J gene: TRBJ1-2
clone size: few
CDR3 protein: CAISPDRVSGYTF
CDR3 DNA: TGTGCCATCAGCCCTGACAGGGTATCCGGCTACACCTTC

D gene: .
V gene: TRBV10-3
J gene: TRBJ1-3
clone size: few
CDR3 protein: CAISDPGSGNTIYF
CDR3 DNA: TGTGCCATCAGTGATCCAGGCTCTGGAAACACCATATATTTT

D gene: TRBD1
V gene: TRBV13
J gene: TRBJ2-3
clone size: many
CDR3 protein: CASSDRQGESTDTQYF
CDR3 DNA: TGTGCCAGCAGCGACAGACAGGGGGAGAGCACAGATACGCAGTATTTT

D gene: TRBD2
V gene: TRBV4-1
J gene: TRBJ2-1
clone size: few
CDR3 protein: CASSQGAGDNEQFF
CDR3 DNA: TGCGCCAGCAGCCAAGGAGCGGGGGACAATGAGCAGTTCTTC

D gene: TRBD1
V gene: TRBV24-1
J gene: TRBJ2-5
clone size: .
CDR3 protein: CATSDTRTGMGLQTQYF
CDR3 DNA: TGTGCCACCAGTGACACCCGGACAGGGATGGGTTTACAGACCCAGTACTTC